Each of the 8 T cell receptor beta chains below was sequenced from the same sample in a study of identical twins. MiXCR, applied by TCRdb to the 5' RACE reads, yields one record per CDR3 protein. The sample comprises about 340,000 distinct CDR3 sequences, about 10% of which are singletons, and about 9.1% rests with the top ten. Source material: naive T cells sorted from blood. The receptors here all came from a woman in her 50s in good health.

This clonotype was seen ten or more times. The chain employs TRBV20-1 and TRBJ1-6; the match to TRBD1 covers 7 bases. There are 14 residues in the CDR3. Germline-derived CDR1 and CDR2 are DFQATT and SNEGSKA (reference sequence). The junction had 7 bases not matched to a gene; V was cut back by 1 base and J by 10 bases. The CDR3 here is CSARAVQGRSPLHF. DNA of the CDR3: TGCAGTGCTAGAGCGGTACAGGGGCGATCACCCCTCCACTTT.

Note on this clonotype: This CDR3 is missing its conserved last phenylalanine or tryptophan, likely due to a read error. Because the CDR3's place on the DNA is in doubt, the DNA is left out and the CDR3 is given as listed by TCRdb. The rearrangement uses TRBV5-6 and TRBJ1-2. The CDR3 is 12 amino acids long, termini counted. Germline V gene data show CDR1 as SGHDT and CDR2 as YYEEEE. CDR3 protein: CASSRGLIWAVA.

This clonotype appeared many times. This chain links TRBV2 with TRBJ2-7, with D uncertain. Per germline, CDR1 SNHLY and CDR2 FYNNEI. V was shortened by 4 bases and J by 6 bases, with 7 bases between the two germline ends. This CDR3 region has 11 residues. In DNA form, the CDR3 reads TGTGCCAGCAGTGCAAGTGTCGAGCAGTACGTC. The encoded protein is CASSASVEQYV.

This clonotype was recorded at least ten times. As DNA, the CDR3 is TGCGCCAGCAGCTTGTATGGTGTAGGCGGCACTGAAGCTTTCTTT. Translation gives CASSLYGVGGTEAFF. V usage is TRBV5-1 and J usage is TRBJ1-1; no clear D. This CDR3 is built from 15 residues. V lost 1 base, J lost 4 bases, and 14 bases lay in between. The germline gives CDR1 SGHRS, CDR2 YFSETQ.

V gene TRBV12-3 or TRBV12-4 combines with J gene TRBJ1-2, with D unresolved. The CDR3 consists of 13 residues. The V and J ends lost 4 bases and 4 bases respectively, with 10 bases between them. Here the CDR3 DNA reads TGTGCCAGCAGTTCAGATTTGTTCTATGGCTACACCTTC. This translates into CASSSDLFYGYTF.

This clonotype turned up a few times. The chain has TRBV5-5 and TRBJ2-3, with D tentatively TRBD1 (5 bases). The CDR3 consists of 16 residues. V lost 0 bases, J lost 2 bases, and 13 bases lay in between. The germline CDR1 and CDR2 sequences are SGHKS and YYEKEE (reference sequence). The CDR3 coding sequence is TGTGCCAGCAGCTTGGAAGTAGGGGCGGACACAGATACGCAGTATTTT. Amino acids: CASSLEVGADTDTQYF. Drawing the rest from reference TRBV5-5 and TRBJ2-3, the complete variable domain is DAGVTQSPTHLIKTRGQQVTLRCSPISGHKSVSWYQQVLGQGPQFIFQYYEKEERGRGNFPDRFSARQFPNYSSELNVNALLLGDSALYLCASSLEVGADTDTQYFGPGTRLTVL.

Of note for this clonotype: This may come from a read error, since a much larger clone is one base off. The rearrangement joins TRBV20-1 to TRBJ2-1; D may correspond to TRBD1 or TRBD2 (5 bases each). This CDR3 spans 13 amino acids. Germline-derived CDR1 and CDR2 are DFQATT and SNEGSKA (reference sequence). Written as DNA, the CDR3 is TGCAGTACCAGAGGGGCCCTCGGGAATGAGCTGTTCTTC. This gives the protein CSTRGALGNELFF.

The chain combines TRBV15 with TRBJ2-3; 7 nucleotides agree with TRBD2. Trimming at V came to 1 base and at J to 1 base, leaving 11 bases not matched to a gene. Germline CDR1 reads LNHNV; CDR2 reads YYDKDF (reference sequence). This CDR3 region has 18 residues. The CDR3 DNA reads TGTGCCACCAGCAGAGGCTGGGGGGGAGGGCCGGGCACAGATACGCAGTATTTT. Translation: CATSRGWGGGPGTDTQYF.